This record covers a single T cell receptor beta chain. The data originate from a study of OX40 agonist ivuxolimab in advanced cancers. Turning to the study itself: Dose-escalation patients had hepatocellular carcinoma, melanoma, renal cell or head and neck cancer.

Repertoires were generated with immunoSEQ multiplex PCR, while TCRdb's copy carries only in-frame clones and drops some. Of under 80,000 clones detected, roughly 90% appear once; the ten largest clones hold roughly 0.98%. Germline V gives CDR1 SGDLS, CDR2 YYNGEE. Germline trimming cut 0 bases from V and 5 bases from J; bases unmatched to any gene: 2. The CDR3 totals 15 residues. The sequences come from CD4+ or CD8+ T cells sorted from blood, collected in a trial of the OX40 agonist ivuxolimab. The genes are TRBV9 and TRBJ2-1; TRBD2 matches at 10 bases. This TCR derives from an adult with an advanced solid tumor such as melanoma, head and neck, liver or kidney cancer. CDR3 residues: CASSVVGTSDNEQFF. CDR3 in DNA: TGTGCCAGCAGCGTAGTGGGGACTAGCGACAATGAGCAGTTCTTC.